Presented here are 25 T cell receptor beta chains from one specimen sequenced in a study of blood T cell repertoires in COVID-19. TCRdb's table, derived via immunoSEQ multiplex PCR, lists solely in-frame clones and lacks some. The repertoire holds about 69,000 clones, with 90% as singletons. Sequencing was done on a sample of peripheral blood. The origin of the receptors is a man between 50 and 59 years old with acute or convalescent COVID-19.

This clone has only a few counts. The CDR3 here is CARTQGEQYF. CDR3 nucleotides: TGTGCCAGGACCCAGGGGGAGCAGTACTTC. The chain uses TRBV5-3 and TRBJ2-7, with D perhaps matching TRBD1 (6 bases). TRBV5-3 is annotated as an ORF whose role is uncertain. This CDR3 contains 10 residues. Trimming removed 8 bases from V and 7 bases from J, with 10 bases in between.

The V call is TRBV6-6, the J call TRBJ2-5, with TRBD2 matching 9 bases. Germline values: CDR1 MNHNY, CDR2 SVGAGI (reference sequence). The CDR3 loop spans 16 amino acids. The junction had 9 bases not matched to a gene; V was cut back by 5 bases and J by 2 bases. For the CDR3, the DNA is TGTGCCAGCAGTCCTACCGCGGGAGGGCCACAAGAGACCCAGTACTTC. Translation gives CASSPTAGGPQETQYF.

J is TRBJ2-7 and V is TRBV19, with 8 bases lining up with TRBD2. CDR3 length: 14 residues. Germline V gene lookup returns CDR1 LNHDA and CDR2 SQIVND (reference sequence). V lost 9 bases to trimming and J lost 2 bases; unmatched junction nucleotides: 9. Written as DNA, the CDR3 is TGTGCCAGCAAGCCCGGCGGGGGGCCCTACGAGCAGTACTTC. Translating gives CASKPGGGPYEQYF.

The CDR3 region is CASSFRDRGPYSNQPQHF. CDR3 bases: TGTGCCAGTAGCTTCCGGGACAGGGGGCCGTATAGCAATCAGCCCCAGCATTTT. The chain employs TRBV19 and TRBJ1-5, with 12 bases aligning to TRBD1. Looked up from germline, CDR1 is LNHDA and CDR2 is SQIVND (reference sequence). V lost 6 bases and J lost 0; bases outside the gene matches: 9. The CDR3 has 18 amino acids.

J is TRBJ2-3 and V is TRBV5-1; D is perhaps TRBD2 (6 bases). Germline CDR1 is SGHRS and CDR2 is YFSETQ. The CDR3 runs to 16 residues. Trimming shortened V by 0 bases and J by 1 base, and 12 bases separated the two germline ends. The CDR3: CASSLVTSWGTDTQYF. The DNA of the CDR3 is TGCGCCAGCAGCTTGGTTACTAGCTGGGGCACAGATACGCAGTATTTT.

The chain joins TRBV20-1 to TRBJ2-3, with D perhaps TRBD2 (5 bases). V lost 3 bases to trimming and J lost 1 base, with 14 bases between them. This CDR3 has 15 amino acids. Germline V gene data show CDR1 as DFQATT and CDR2 as SNEGSKA (reference sequence). This CDR3 reads CSASGRLAGTDTQYF. The CDR3 DNA sequence: TGCAGTGCTAGTGGGAGACTCGCGGGCACAGATACGCAGTATTTT.

This rearrangement joins TRBV2 to TRBJ2-5, with 8 nucleotides matching TRBD2. Trimming cost V 6 bases and J 3 bases; bases outside gene matches: 12. Germline values: CDR1 SNHLY, CDR2 FYNNEI. The CDR3 is 16 amino acids. The CDR3, as DNA: TGTGCCAGCAGGGTTGGGGAAGCGGGAGAGAAAGAGACCCAGTACTTC. Its protein is CASRVGEAGEKETQYF.

This chain connects TRBV19 to TRBJ1-2, with D hard to call. In germline, CDR1 is LNHDA, CDR2 SQIVND (reference sequence). V gave up 5 bases and J gave up 0 bases, with 10 bases separating them. The CDR3 has 14 residues. CDR3 sequence (DNA): TGTGCCAGTAGTCGCGGGGATTCTAACTATGGCTACACCTTC. Its translation: CASSRGDSNYGYTF.

The chain is built from TRBV19 and TRBJ1-1; TRBD1 agrees at 7 bases. The CDR3 spans 14 residues. Germline V gene lookup returns CDR1 LNHDA and CDR2 SQIVND (reference sequence). After removal of 3 bases from V and 6 bases from J, the junction contained 7 bases not matched to a gene. The CDR3 region is CASSIDRANAEAFF. The CDR3 region has the DNA TGTGCCAGTAGTATTGACAGGGCTAACGCTGAAGCTTTCTTT.

This clone appeared a single time. The chain uses TRBV19 and TRBJ2-2, with 9 bases fitting TRBD1. In germline, CDR1 is LNHDA, CDR2 SQIVND (reference sequence). CDR3 length equals 14 residues. Trimming removed 7 bases from V and 5 bases from J; junction bases left unmatched: 5. The DNA of the CDR3 is TGTGCCAGTATCGGGACAGGGAGGACCGGGGAGCTGTTTTTT. Its protein product is CASIGTGRTGELFF.

This chain links TRBV19 with TRBJ2-1; the D gene is possibly TRBD2 (5 bases). From germline, CDR1 is LNHDA and CDR2 SQIVND (reference sequence). Trimming removed 4 bases from V and 12 bases from J, with 25 bases in between. CDR3 length: 16 amino acids. The CDR3 region is CASSTSSRNPGQVQFF. The CDR3 nucleotides read TGTGCCAGTAGTACGTCTAGCAGGAACCCGGGTCAAGTGCAGTTCTTC.

V usage is TRBV25-1 and J usage is TRBJ1-2; D remains ambiguous. From germline, CDR1 is MGHDK and CDR2 SYGVNS. The ends were cut back, 1 base at V and 1 base at J, with 7 bases in the middle. The CDR3 length is 14 residues. The CDR3 DNA reads as TGTGCCAGCAGTGAATTTAACATTAACTATGGCTACACCTTC. Translated, it gives CASSEFNINYGYTF.

The chain combines TRBV24-1 with TRBJ2-1; the D is unclear. Trimming stripped 5 bases from V and 1 base from J, with 5 bases between. CDR1 is KGHDR, CDR2 SFDVKD, per germline. CDR3 length: 13 amino acids. CDR3: CATSGTSYNEQFF. DNA of the CDR3: TGTGCCACCAGTGGAACTTCCTACAATGAGCAGTTCTTC.

This rearrangement joins TRBV7-2 to TRBJ2-7, with 9 bases aligning to TRBD1. Trimming took 4 bases from V and 5 from J; bases not matched to a gene: 9. Germline loops: CDR1 SGHTA, CDR2 FQGNSA. This CDR3 has 15 amino acids. The CDR3 DNA reads as TGTGCCAGCAGCTGGGGACAGGGCTCAAGGGACGAGCAGTACTTC. Amino acids: CASSWGQGSRDEQYF.

This clone was seen a handful of times. This chain links TRBV6-6 with TRBJ2-1; 7 bases agree with TRBD1. Germline-derived CDR1 and CDR2 are MNHNY and SVGAGI (reference sequence). The CDR3 is 16 amino acids. The trim removed 4 bases at V and 2 bases at J, leaving 8 bases unmatched. This CDR3 is CASSSPGQLTYNEQFF. CDR3 nucleotides: TGTGCCAGCAGTTCCCCGGGACAGCTCACCTACAATGAGCAGTTCTTC.

The V and J genes are TRBV27 and TRBJ1-4; unclear D gene. V dropped 5 bases and J dropped 7 bases, with 17 bases sitting between them. The CDR3 has 15 residues. Germline values: CDR1 MNHEY, CDR2 SMNVEV (reference sequence). The CDR3 bases are TGTGCCAGCAGTCTTTATTGGGCGGGTGGTGAAAAACTGTTTTTT. Translation gives CASSLYWAGGEKLFF.

The chain has TRBV19 and TRBJ1-2; TRBD1 matches at 9 bases. Unmatched junction bases numbered 4, after V lost 6 bases and J lost 8 bases. Germline loops: CDR1 LNHDA, CDR2 SQIVND (reference sequence). The length of the CDR3 is 12 residues. Written as DNA, the CDR3 is TGTGCCAGTAGCGGACAGGGGAACGGCTACACCTTC. Its protein is CASSGQGNGYTF. The whole variable domain, remainder taken from reference TRBV19 and TRBJ1-2, is DGGITQSPKYLFRKEGQNVTLSCEQNLNHDAMYWYRQDPGQGLRLIYYSQIVNDFQKGDIAEGYSVSREKKESFPLTVTSAQKNPTAFYLCASSGQGNGYTFGSGTRLTVV.

CDR3 protein: CASSTTSGRAPDTQYF. The CDR3 DNA reads as TGCGCCAGCAGCACGACTAGCGGGAGGGCCCCAGATACGCAGTATTTT. V and J are TRBV5-1 and TRBJ2-3; TRBD2 matches at 14 bases. CDR3 length: 16 amino acids. V lost 4 bases, J lost 4 bases, and 5 bases stayed unmatched. Germline V gene data show CDR1 as SGHRS and CDR2 as YFSETQ.

This chain links TRBV6-1 with TRBJ1-6; 8 bases map to TRBD1. This CDR3 has 16 residues. V gave up 4 bases and J gave up 4 bases; unmatched junction bases: 6. The germline gives CDR1 MNHNS, CDR2 SASEGT. This chain's CDR3 is CASSVSGGFYNSPLHF. In DNA, the CDR3 is TGTGCCAGCAGTGTCTCAGGGGGCTTTTATAATTCACCCCTCCACTTT.

This clone was counted a few times. V and J are TRBV7-9 and TRBJ2-7, with 8 bases identical to TRBD2. This CDR3 contains 15 residues. V shed 1 base, J shed 4 bases, and the junction held 6 bases outside the gene matches. CDR1 SEHNR and CDR2 FQNEAQ come from the germline V gene (reference sequence). Here the CDR3 reads CASSLGGGGSYEQYF. The DNA for the CDR3 is TGTGCCAGCAGCTTAGGTGGCGGGGGGAGTTACGAGCAGTACTTC.

The chain links TRBV18 to TRBJ2-5; D not resolved. Germline CDR1 reads KGHSH; CDR2 reads LQKENI. The V end was cut by 0 bases, the J end by 5 bases, with 10 bases between. The CDR3 spans 14 residues. The CDR3 here is CASSPPWLVETQYF. CDR3 DNA sequence: TGTGCCAGCTCACCACCGTGGCTAGTGGAGACCCAGTACTTC.

The chain joins TRBV4-1 to TRBJ2-3, with D maybe TRBD2 (6 bases). V was cut by 4 bases and J by 3 bases, with 23 bases left in between. Germline CDR1 MGHRA, CDR2 YSYEKL. This CDR3 has 18 residues. The CDR3 loop is CASSRFPGEGSRTDTQYF. The DNA of the CDR3 is TGCGCCAGCAGCCGCTTCCCGGGGGAAGGGAGTCGAACAGATACGCAGTATTTT.

V gene TRBV5-6 combines with J gene TRBJ1-2; D is perhaps TRBD1 (6 bases). CDR3 length: 16 residues. Looked up from germline, CDR1 is SGHDT and CDR2 is YYEEEE. With 3 bases removed from V and 0 bases from J, the gap between germline ends came to 15 bases. The CDR3 DNA reads as TGTGCCAGCAGCTCACAGAACAGGGAGACTAACTATGGCTACACCTTC. It codes for CASSSQNRETNYGYTF.

The V gene is TRBV15, the J gene TRBJ2-1; 9 nucleotides align to TRBD1. Trimming cost V 5 bases and J 8 bases; bases outside gene matches: 13. CDR3 length equals 16 residues. Germline assignment: CDR1 LNHNV and CDR2 YYDKDF (reference sequence). CDR3 coding DNA: TGTGCCACCAGCCGGGGGTTCGGGACAGGGAACGATGAGCAGTTCTTC. It yields the protein CATSRGFGTGNDEQFF.

Concerning this clone itself: It is unclear where the CDR3 begins or ends on the DNA, so no DNA is shown, and the CDR3 is as TCRdb lists it. The rearrangement uses TRBV7-2 and TRBJ2-7; TRBD2 reflects the table's D call only, with no check against the DNA. The CDR3 has 14 residues if both end residues are counted. Germline values: CDR1 SGHTA, CDR2 FQGNSA. The CDR3 reads CASSLVASGITGSF.